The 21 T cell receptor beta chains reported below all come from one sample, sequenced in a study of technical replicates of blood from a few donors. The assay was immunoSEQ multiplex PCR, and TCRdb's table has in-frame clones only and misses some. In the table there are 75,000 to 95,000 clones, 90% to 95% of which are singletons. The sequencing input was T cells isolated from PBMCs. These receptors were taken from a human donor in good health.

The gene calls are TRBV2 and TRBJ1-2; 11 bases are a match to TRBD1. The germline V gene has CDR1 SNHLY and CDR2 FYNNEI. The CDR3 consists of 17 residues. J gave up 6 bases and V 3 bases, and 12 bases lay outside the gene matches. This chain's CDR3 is CASSDFGQGATNNGYTF. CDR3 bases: TGTGCCAGCAGTGATTTCGGACAGGGGGCCACAAACAATGGCTACACCTTC.

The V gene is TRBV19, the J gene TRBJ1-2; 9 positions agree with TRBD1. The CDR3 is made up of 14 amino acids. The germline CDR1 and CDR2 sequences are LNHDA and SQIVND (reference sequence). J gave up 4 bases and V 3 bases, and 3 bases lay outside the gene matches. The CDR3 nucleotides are TGTGCCAGTAGTATGACAGGGGGTGTCTATGGCTACACCTTC. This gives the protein CASSMTGGVYGYTF.

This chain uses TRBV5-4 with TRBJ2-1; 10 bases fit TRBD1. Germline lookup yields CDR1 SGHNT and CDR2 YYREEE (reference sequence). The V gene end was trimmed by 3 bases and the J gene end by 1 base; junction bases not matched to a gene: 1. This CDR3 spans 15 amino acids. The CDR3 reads CASSWDRGSYNEQFF. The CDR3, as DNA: TGTGCCAGCAGCTGGGACAGGGGTTCCTACAATGAGCAGTTCTTC.

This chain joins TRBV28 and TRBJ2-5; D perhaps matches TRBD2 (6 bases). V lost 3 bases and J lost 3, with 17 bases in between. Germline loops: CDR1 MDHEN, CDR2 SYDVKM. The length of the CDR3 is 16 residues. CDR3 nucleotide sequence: TGTGCCAGCAGTTTCCTCAAGCTCGGGACTGAAGAGACCCAGTACTTC. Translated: CASSFLKLGTEETQYF.

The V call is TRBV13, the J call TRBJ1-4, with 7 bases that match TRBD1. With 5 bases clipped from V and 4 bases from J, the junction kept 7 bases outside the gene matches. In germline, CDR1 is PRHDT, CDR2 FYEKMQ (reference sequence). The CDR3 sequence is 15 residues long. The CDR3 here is CASSTWDSFNEKLFF. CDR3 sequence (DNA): TGTGCCAGCAGCACCTGGGACAGCTTTAATGAAAAACTGTTTTTT.

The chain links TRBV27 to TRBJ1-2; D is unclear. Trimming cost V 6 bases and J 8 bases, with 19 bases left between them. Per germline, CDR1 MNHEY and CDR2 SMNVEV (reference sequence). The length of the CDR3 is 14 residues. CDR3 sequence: CASRPTTHIGGYTF. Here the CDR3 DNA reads TGTGCCAGCAGACCGACAACGCATATCGGCGGCTACACCTTC.

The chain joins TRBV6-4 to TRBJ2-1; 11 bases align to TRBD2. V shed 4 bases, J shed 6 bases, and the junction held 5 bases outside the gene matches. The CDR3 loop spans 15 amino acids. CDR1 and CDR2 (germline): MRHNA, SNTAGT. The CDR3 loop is CASSVLAGEGNEQFF. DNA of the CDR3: TGTGCCAGCAGTGTACTAGCGGGAGAGGGCAATGAGCAGTTCTTC.

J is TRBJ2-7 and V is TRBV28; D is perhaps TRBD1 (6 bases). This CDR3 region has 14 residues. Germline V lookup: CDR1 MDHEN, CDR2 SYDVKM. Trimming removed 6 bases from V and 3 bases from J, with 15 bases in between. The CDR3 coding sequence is TGTGCCAGCAGAACAGGGACCCCTCTCTACGAGCAGTACTTC. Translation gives CASRTGTPLYEQYF.

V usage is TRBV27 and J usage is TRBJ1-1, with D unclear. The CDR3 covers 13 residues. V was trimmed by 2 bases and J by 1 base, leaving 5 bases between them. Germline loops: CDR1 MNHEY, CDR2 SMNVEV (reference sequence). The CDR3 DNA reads TGTGCCAGCAGTTTAACTTGGAACACTGAAGCTTTCTTT. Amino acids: CASSLTWNTEAFF.

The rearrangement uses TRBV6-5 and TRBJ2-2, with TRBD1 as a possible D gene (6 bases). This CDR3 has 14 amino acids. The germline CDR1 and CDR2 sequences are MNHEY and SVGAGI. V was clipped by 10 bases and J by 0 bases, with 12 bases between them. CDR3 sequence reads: CATKTGANTGELFF. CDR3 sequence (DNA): TGTGCCACCAAGACAGGCGCGAACACCGGGGAGCTGTTTTTT.

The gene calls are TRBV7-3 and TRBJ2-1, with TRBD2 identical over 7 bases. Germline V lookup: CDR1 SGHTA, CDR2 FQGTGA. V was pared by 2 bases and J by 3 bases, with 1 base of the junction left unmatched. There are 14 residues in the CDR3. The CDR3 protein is CASSLAGDYNEQFF. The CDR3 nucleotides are TGTGCCAGCAGCTTAGCGGGAGACTACAATGAGCAGTTCTTC.

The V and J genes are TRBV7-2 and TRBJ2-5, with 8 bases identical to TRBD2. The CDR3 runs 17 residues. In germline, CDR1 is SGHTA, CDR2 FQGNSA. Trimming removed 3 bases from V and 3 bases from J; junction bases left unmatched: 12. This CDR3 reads CASSFFRAGGREETQYF. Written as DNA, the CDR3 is TGTGCCAGCAGCTTTTTTAGGGCGGGAGGAAGGGAAGAGACCCAGTACTTC.

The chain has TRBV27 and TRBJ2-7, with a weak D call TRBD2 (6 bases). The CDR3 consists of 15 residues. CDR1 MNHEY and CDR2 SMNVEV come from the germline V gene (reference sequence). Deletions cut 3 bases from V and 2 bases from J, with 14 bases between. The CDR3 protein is CASSLRATSTYEQYF. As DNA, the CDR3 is TGTGCCAGCAGTTTGCGAGCGACTAGTACCTACGAGCAGTACTTC.

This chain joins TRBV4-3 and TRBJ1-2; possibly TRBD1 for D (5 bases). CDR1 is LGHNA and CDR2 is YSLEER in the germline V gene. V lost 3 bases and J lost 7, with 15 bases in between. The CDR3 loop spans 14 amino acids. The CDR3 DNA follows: TGCGCCAGCAGCCAGCCCGGCAGGGCGCGTGGCTACACCTTC. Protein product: CASSQPGRARGYTF.

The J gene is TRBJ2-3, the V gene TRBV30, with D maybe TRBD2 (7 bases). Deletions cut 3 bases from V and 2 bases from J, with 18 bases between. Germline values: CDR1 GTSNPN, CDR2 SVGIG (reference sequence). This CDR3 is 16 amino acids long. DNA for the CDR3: TGTGCCTGGAGCCGGGACAATAGCGGGTTCACAGATACGCAGTATTTT. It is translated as CAWSRDNSGFTDTQYF.

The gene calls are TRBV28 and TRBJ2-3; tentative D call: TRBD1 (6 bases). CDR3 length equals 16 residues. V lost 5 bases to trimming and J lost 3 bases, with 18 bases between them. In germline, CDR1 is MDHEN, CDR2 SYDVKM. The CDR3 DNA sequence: TGTGCCAGCAGTCCCCCGCAGGGGTCGGGGACAGATACGCAGTATTTT. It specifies CASSPPQGSGTDTQYF.

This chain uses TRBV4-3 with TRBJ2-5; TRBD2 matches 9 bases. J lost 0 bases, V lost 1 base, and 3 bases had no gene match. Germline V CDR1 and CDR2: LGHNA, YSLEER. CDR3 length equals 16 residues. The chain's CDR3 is CASSQGLAEYQETQYF. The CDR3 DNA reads TGCGCCAGCAGCCAAGGACTAGCGGAGTACCAAGAGACCCAGTACTTC.

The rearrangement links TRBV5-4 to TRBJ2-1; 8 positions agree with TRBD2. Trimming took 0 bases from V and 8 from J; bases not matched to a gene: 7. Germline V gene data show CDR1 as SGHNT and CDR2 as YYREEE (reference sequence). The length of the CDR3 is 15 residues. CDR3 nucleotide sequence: TGTGCCAGCAGCTTGGTGGGCGGGAGGTGGGATGAGCAGTTCTTC. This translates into CASSLVGGRWDEQFF.

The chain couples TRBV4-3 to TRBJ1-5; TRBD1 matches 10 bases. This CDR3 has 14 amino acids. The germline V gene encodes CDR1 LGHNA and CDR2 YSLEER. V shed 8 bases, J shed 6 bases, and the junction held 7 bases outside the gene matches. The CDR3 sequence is CASEMDRGTQPQHF. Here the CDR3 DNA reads TGCGCCAGCGAAATGGACAGGGGGACTCAGCCCCAGCATTTT.

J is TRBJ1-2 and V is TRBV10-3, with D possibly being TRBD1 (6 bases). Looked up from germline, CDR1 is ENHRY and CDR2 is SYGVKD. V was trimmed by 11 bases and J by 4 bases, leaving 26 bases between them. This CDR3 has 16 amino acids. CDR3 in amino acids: CAPTLHREKRSYGYTF. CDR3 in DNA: TGTGCCCCGACGCTCCACAGGGAAAAAAGAAGCTATGGCTACACCTTC.

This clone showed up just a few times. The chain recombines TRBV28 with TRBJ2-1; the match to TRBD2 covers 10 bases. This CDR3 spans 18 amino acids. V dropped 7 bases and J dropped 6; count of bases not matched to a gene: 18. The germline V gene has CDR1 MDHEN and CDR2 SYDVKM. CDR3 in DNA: TGTGCCAGCAACCTCCGACAGGGTCTACTAGCGGGGTTCAATGAGCAGTTCTTC. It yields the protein CASNLRQGLLAGFNEQFF.